The source of this TCR beta chain is a study of long-term antiretroviral therapy in people with HIV. The study, taken as a whole, reports: HIV repertoires showed narrower CDR3 length ranges than controls. Specimen acquisition occurred between about 2004 and 2018, potentially under older ART regimens. Whichever time point was examined, clones expanded before ART dominated the repertoire.

In the case of this clone: Antigen specificity is unknown.

Germline V lookup: CDR1 MGHRA, CDR2 YSYEKL. The ends lost 1 base at V and 12 bases at J; junction bases unmatched: 8. The CDR3 spans 15 residues. The assay, immunoSEQ v3.0, was run at survey level. The protocol was immunoSEQ multiplex PCR, while the TCRdb copy is restricted to in-frame clones and leaves out a portion. The table has tens of thousands of clones, approximately 95% seen once. The input for sequencing was unsorted PBMCs, taken 5.3 years after starting antiretroviral therapy. This sequence was found in a man aged 45 to 65 with HIV. The V gene is TRBV4-1, the J gene TRBJ2-1, with 11 bases that match TRBD2. CDR3 nucleotide sequence: TGCGCCAGCAGCCAAGGTGGTAGCGGGGGGGTATTGCAGTTCTTC. This sequence encodes CASSQGGSGGVLQFF.